What follows are 25 T cell receptor beta chains derived from one specimen sequenced in a study of blood T cell repertoires in COVID-19. Repertoires were generated with immunoSEQ multiplex PCR, while TCRdb's copy carries only in-frame clones and drops some. The sample shows about 34,000 clones, around 90% of them seen only once. The sequenced sample consisted of peripheral blood. The receptors here all came from a man in his sixties or seventies with active COVID-19.

The rearrangement uses TRBV15 and TRBJ2-1; D not certain. V dropped 0 bases and J dropped 0 bases, with 15 bases sitting between them. The CDR3 runs to 18 residues. Germline CDR1 and CDR2: LNHNV and YYDKDF (reference sequence). The CDR3 protein is CATSRDLGVASSYNEQFF. The CDR3 nucleotides are TGTGCCACCAGCAGAGATCTCGGCGTAGCCAGCTCCTACAATGAGCAGTTCTTC. Variable domain in full (rest from reference TRBV15 and TRBJ2-1): DAMVIQNPRYQVTQFGKPVTLSCSQTLNHNVMYWYQQKSSQAPKLLFHYYDKDFNNEADTPDNFQSRRPNTSFCFLDIRSPGLGDTAMYLCATSRDLGVASSYNEQFFGPGTRLTVL.

Regarding this clone: Relative to the germline gene, one junction end is altered; a read error may explain this. V is TRBV5-6 and J is TRBJ2-1; D possibly corresponds to TRBD1 (5 bases). Germline CDR1 SGHDT, CDR2 YYEEEE. The CDR3 loop spans 13 amino acids. The CDR3 coding sequence is TGTGCCAGCAGCTTGGAGGGGTCGAGGACCCGGGTCTTC. Its protein is CASSLEGSRTRVF.

V gene TRBV28 combines with J gene TRBJ2-7; D gene uncertain. The V gene lost 2 bases and the J gene lost 2 bases, with 10 bases spanning the gap. Germline CDR1 MDHEN, CDR2 SYDVKM. This CDR3 has 14 amino acids. In DNA, the CDR3 is TGTGCCAGCAGTTTACCCGCAGGCACCTACGAGCAGTACTTC. Translation: CASSLPAGTYEQYF.

Only a few counts were recorded for this clone. This chain uses TRBV6-5 with TRBJ2-5; D is undetermined. The CDR3 length is 12 residues. Per germline, CDR1 MNHEY and CDR2 SVGAGI. V dropped 8 bases and J dropped 5 bases, with 12 bases sitting between them. CDR3 loop: CASSQIEETQYF. The CDR3 DNA sequence: TGTGCCAGCTCACAGATCGAGGAGACCCAGTACTTC.

The chain employs TRBV5-5 and TRBJ1-3; tentatively, D is TRBD1 (5 bases). Trimming removed 0 bases from V and 4 bases from J, with 5 bases in between. The CDR3 runs 13 residues. CDR1 and CDR2 (germline): SGHKS, YYEKEE (reference sequence). This CDR3 reads CASSLDRGNTIYF. The CDR3 DNA reads TGTGCCAGCAGCTTGGACAGGGGAAACACCATATATTTT. Together with reference TRBV5-5 and TRBJ1-3, the CDR3 gives the full variable domain: DAGVTQSPTHLIKTRGQQVTLRCSPISGHKSVSWYQQVLGQGPQFIFQYYEKEERGRGNFPDRFSARQFPNYSSELNVNALLLGDSALYLCASSLDRGNTIYFGEGSWLTVV.

The V gene is TRBV19, the J gene TRBJ2-5; no clear D. With 3 bases removed from V and 1 base from J, the gap between germline ends came to 6 bases. CDR3 size: 13 residues. Per the germline V gene, CDR1 is LNHDA and CDR2 is SQIVND (reference sequence). CDR3 in DNA: TGTGCCAGTAGTATTATGGCCCAAGAGACCCAGTACTTC. Encoded protein: CASSIMAQETQYF. Looking up the rest from reference TRBV19 and TRBJ2-5 gives the full variable domain: DGGITQSPKYLFRKEGQNVTLSCEQNLNHDAMYWYRQDPGQGLRLIYYSQIVNDFQKGDIAEGYSVSREKKESFPLTVTSAQKNPTAFYLCASSIMAQETQYFGPGTRLLVL.

In DNA form, the CDR3 reads TGTGCCAGCAGCTTAGAGGACGTTGTTGCGGGTCAGCCCCAGCATTTT. It yields the protein CASSLEDVVAGQPQHF. This chain joins TRBV7-4 and TRBJ1-5; D gene unclear. The CDR3 totals 16 residues. The V and J ends lost 1 base and 6 bases respectively, with 16 bases between them. Germline CDR1 and CDR2: SGHVT and SQSDAQ.

The chain combines TRBV6-7 with TRBJ2-5; weak D call: TRBD2 (6 bases). TRBV6-7 is sorted into the ORF group, with uncertain function. This CDR3 is built from 16 residues. V was shortened by 6 bases and J by 4 bases, with 21 bases between the two germline ends. The CDR3 nucleotides are TGTGCCAGCAGCCCCTTGGGACTCAACTCGGGAGAGACCCAGTACTTC. Protein: CASSPLGLNSGETQYF.

CDR3 nucleotides: TGTGCCAGCAGCCCAAGGACAGGGGGTACCGGGGAGCTGTTTTTT. Translating it yields CASSPRTGGTGELFF. V is TRBV4-2 and J is TRBJ2-2; 10 bases are shared with TRBD1. Looked up from germline, CDR1 is LGHNA and CDR2 is YNFKEQ. The CDR3 contains 15 residues. J lost 5 bases, V lost 4 bases, and 4 bases had no gene match.

The V gene is TRBV19, the J gene TRBJ1-1; no firm D call. Trimming removed 3 bases at V and 0 bases at J, with 20 bases between. The germline CDR1 and CDR2 sequences are LNHDA and SQIVND (reference sequence). The CDR3 contains 18 residues. Here the CDR3 DNA reads TGTGCCAGTAGTATTAAGGACTTCCCGGGAGGTATGAACACTGAAGCTTTCTTT. The encoded protein is CASSIKDFPGGMNTEAFF.

The rearrangement joins TRBV5-1 to TRBJ2-7, with TRBD1 matching over 8 bases. The CDR3 has 14 amino acids. V lost 4 bases and J lost 3; bases outside the gene matches: 6. In germline, CDR1 is SGHRS, CDR2 YFSETQ. CDR3 nucleotide sequence: TGCGCCAGCAGCGTTACAGGACAGGGCTACGAGCAGTACTTC. Translating it yields CASSVTGQGYEQYF.

The V gene is TRBV12-3 or TRBV12-4, the J gene TRBJ1-5; TRBD1 is a possible D gene (5 bases). Trimming removed 6 bases from V and 3 bases from J, with 9 bases in between. This CDR3 contains 13 residues. DNA for the CDR3: TGTGCCAGCAGCCGGGGGGTCAATCAGCCCCAGCATTTT. This codes for CASSRGVNQPQHF.

This chain links TRBV9 with TRBJ1-5; no clear D. The CDR3 contains 14 residues. Germline lookup yields CDR1 SGDLS and CDR2 YYNGEE. V was trimmed by 0 bases and J by 5 bases, leaving 9 bases between them. CDR3 sequence: CASSVDQGDQPQHF. For the CDR3, the DNA is TGTGCCAGCAGCGTAGACCAAGGAGATCAGCCCCAGCATTTT.

The chain recombines TRBV10-3 with TRBJ1-2; a weak D match, TRBD1 (6 bases). Trimming removed 6 bases at V and 2 bases at J, with 10 bases between. The CDR3 totals 13 residues. Germline V CDR1 and CDR2: ENHRY, SYGVKD. The CDR3 is CAIRTGDNYGYTF. CDR3 nucleotides: TGTGCCATCAGGACAGGAGACAACTATGGCTACACCTTC.

This clone was observed a single time. V gene TRBV6-5 combines with J gene TRBJ1-1, with D unresolved. Germline V gives CDR1 MNHEY, CDR2 SVGAGI. The CDR3 covers 14 residues. The V end was cut by 6 bases, the J end by 4 bases, with 15 bases between. This chain's CDR3 is CASRSQGGLTEAFF. In DNA, the CDR3 is TGTGCCAGCAGATCTCAAGGAGGCCTCACTGAAGCTTTCTTT.

J is TRBJ2-7 and V is TRBV28; 11 bases map to TRBD1. This CDR3 spans 16 amino acids. With 6 bases clipped from V and 4 bases from J, the junction kept 11 bases outside the gene matches. Germline V lookup: CDR1 MDHEN, CDR2 SYDVKM. DNA of the CDR3: TGTGCCAGCAGAGCGATTCCGGGACAGGGGGTTTACGAGCAGTACTTC. It encodes CASRAIPGQGVYEQYF. Full variable domain (missing parts from reference TRBV28 and TRBJ2-7): DVKVTQSSRYLVKRTGEKVFLECVQDMDHENMFWYRQDPGLGLRLIYFSYDVKMKEKGDIPEGYSVSREKKERFSLILESASTNQTSMYLCASRAIPGQGVYEQYFGPGTRLTVT.

The rearrangement uses TRBV7-2 and TRBJ1-3; the match to TRBD1 covers 8 bases. The CDR3 consists of 15 residues. Germline V gene lookup returns CDR1 SGHTA and CDR2 FQGNSA. The J segment lost 1 base and the V segment lost 4 bases, leaving 3 bases of the junction unmatched. The CDR3 loop is CASSWTGSSGNTIYF. The CDR3 coding sequence is TGTGCCAGCAGCTGGACAGGGTCGTCTGGAAACACCATATATTTT.

The J gene is TRBJ1-5, the V gene TRBV21-1; the DNA was not used to check the table's D call, TRBD1. TRBV21-1 is a pseudogene. CDR3 length: 17 amino acids. CDR3 coding DNA: TGTGCCAGCAGCCCCCGCACGAGACAGGAAAGCAATCAGCCCCAGCATTTT. Translated: CASSPRTRQESNQPQHF.

This clone was observed once. The chain joins TRBV5-1 to TRBJ2-2, with TRBD2 identical over 13 bases. The CDR3 contains 16 residues. The germline V gene has CDR1 SGHRS and CDR2 YFSETQ. V gave up 4 bases and J gave up 3 bases; unmatched junction bases: 3. CDR3 sequence (DNA): TGCGCCAGCAGCCTACTAGCGGGAGGGGACACCGGGGAGCTGTTTTTT. Protein sequence: CASSLLAGGDTGELFF.

This chain uses TRBV5-1 with TRBJ2-7, with D possibly TRBD2 on 6 matching bases. V lost 0 bases and J lost 2, with 9 bases in between. The CDR3 consists of 14 residues. Germline CDR1 reads SGHRS; CDR2 reads YFSETQ. CDR3 sequence reads: CASSLEGTPYEQYF. The CDR3, as DNA: TGCGCCAGCAGCTTGGAAGGGACTCCCTACGAGCAGTACTTC. The whole variable domain, remainder taken from reference TRBV5-1 and TRBJ2-7, is KAGVTQTPRYLIKTRGQQVTLSCSPISGHRSVSWYQQTPGQGLQFLFEYFSETQRNKGNFPGRFSGRQFSNSRSEMNVSTLELGDSALYLCASSLEGTPYEQYFGPGTRLTVT.

The rearrangement uses TRBV3-1 (or the pseudogene TRBV3-2) and TRBJ2-7, with TRBD1 matching 12 bases. The CDR3 extends over 15 amino acids. Germline V CDR1 and CDR2: LGHDT, YNNKEL (reference sequence). Germline trimming cut 5 bases from V and 7 bases from J; bases unmatched to any gene: 9. CDR3 DNA: TGTGCCAGCAGCAGACCGGGACAGGGGGCTGGGGAGCAGTACTTC. This sequence encodes CASSRPGQGAGEQYF.

The chain couples TRBV7-9 to TRBJ2-7; D unresolved. The CDR3 covers 13 residues. Between the trimmed V and J ends, which lost 3 bases and 4 bases, there was a span of 10 bases. Germline V gene sequence: CDR1 SEHNR, CDR2 FQNEAQ (reference sequence). CDR3 loop: CASSFGGRYEQYF. The CDR3 nucleotides are TGTGCCAGCAGCTTCGGCGGTCGGTACGAGCAGTACTTC.

The J gene is TRBJ2-5, the V gene TRBV3-1 (or the pseudogene TRBV3-2); D gene uncertain. V was shortened by 1 base and J by 2 bases, with 11 bases between the two germline ends. The length of the CDR3 is 15 residues. CDR1 LGHDT and CDR2 YNNKEL come from the germline V gene (reference sequence). The CDR3 bases are TGTGCCAGCAGCCAAGGTACGGTCCCACAAGAGACCCAGTACTTC. Translation gives CASSQGTVPQETQYF.

The chain carries TRBV27 and TRBJ2-1; D perhaps matches TRBD2 (6 bases). This CDR3 has 17 amino acids. Trimming took off 3 bases at V and 2 bases at J, with 17 bases between the two ends. The germline V gene encodes CDR1 MNHEY and CDR2 SMNVEV (reference sequence). CDR3 nucleotide sequence: TGTGCCAGCAGTTTGGTCCCACGGGGGAGCCCCTACAATGAGCAGTTCTTC. It yields the protein CASSLVPRGSPYNEQFF.

The V gene is TRBV7-9, the J gene TRBJ1-6; D possibly corresponds to TRBD1 (5 bases). CDR1 is SEHNR and CDR2 is FQNEAQ in the germline V gene (reference sequence). Between the trimmed V and J ends, which lost 5 bases and 9 bases, there was a span of 14 bases. This CDR3 comprises 14 residues. CDR3 region: CASSHDSTGSPLHF. CDR3 sequence (DNA): TGTGCCAGCAGCCACGACAGCACCGGTTCACCCCTCCACTTT.